This paragraph covers one TCR beta chain sequence. The library came from three nested PCR rounds adapted from ARM-PCR protocols. TCRdb re-derived calls from the multiplex PCR reads in MiXCR, one entry per CDR3 protein. The data hold about 75,000 distinct CDR3 sequences, with around 74% observed a single time. Germline trimming cut 7 bases from V and 3 bases from J; bases unmatched to any gene: 28. CDR1 MGHRA and CDR2 YSYEKL come from the germline V gene. This CDR3 is built from 23 residues. The sample belongs to a study of tumor and adjacent non-tumor tissue in lung cancer. RNA was extracted from bulk tissue without any cell sorting.

The J gene is TRBJ2-5, the V gene TRBV4-1, with TRBD2 identical over 14 bases. The sequence was collected from a woman in her 50s with non-small cell lung cancer. Sequences were obtained from lung tumor tissue. The CDR3 DNA reads TGCGCCAGCACCCGAGAAAGACTTGGAACGGGACTAGCGGGAGTAATCCGTGAAGAGACCCAGTACTTC. Amino acid sequence: CASTRERLGTGLAGVIREETQYF.